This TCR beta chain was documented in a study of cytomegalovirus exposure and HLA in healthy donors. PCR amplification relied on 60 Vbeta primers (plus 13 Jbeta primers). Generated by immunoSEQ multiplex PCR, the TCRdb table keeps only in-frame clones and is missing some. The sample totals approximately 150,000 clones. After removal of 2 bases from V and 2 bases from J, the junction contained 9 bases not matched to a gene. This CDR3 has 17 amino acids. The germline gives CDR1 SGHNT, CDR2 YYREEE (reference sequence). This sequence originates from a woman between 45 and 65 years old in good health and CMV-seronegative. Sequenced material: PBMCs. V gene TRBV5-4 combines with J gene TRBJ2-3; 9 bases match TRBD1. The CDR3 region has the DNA TGTGCCAGCAGCTTCCCAGGGGGGACAGGGTACACAGATACGCAGTATTTT. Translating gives CASSFPGGTGYTDTQYF.